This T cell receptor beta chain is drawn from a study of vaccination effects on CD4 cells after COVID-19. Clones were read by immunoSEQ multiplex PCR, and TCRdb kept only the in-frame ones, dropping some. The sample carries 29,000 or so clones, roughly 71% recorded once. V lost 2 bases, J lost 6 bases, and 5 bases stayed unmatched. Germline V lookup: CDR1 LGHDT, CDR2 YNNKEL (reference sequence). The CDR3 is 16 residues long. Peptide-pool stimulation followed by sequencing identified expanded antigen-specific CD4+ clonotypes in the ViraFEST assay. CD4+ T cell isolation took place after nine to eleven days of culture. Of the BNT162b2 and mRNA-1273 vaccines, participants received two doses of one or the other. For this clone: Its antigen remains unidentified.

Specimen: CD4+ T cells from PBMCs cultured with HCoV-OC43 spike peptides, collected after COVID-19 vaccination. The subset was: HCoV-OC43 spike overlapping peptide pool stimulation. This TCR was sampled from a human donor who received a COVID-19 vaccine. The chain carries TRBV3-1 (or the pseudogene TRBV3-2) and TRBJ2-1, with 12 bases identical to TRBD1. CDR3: CASSQWGTGGVNEQFF. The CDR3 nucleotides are TGTGCCAGCAGCCAATGGGGGACAGGGGGCGTCAATGAGCAGTTCTTC.